This T cell receptor beta chain was retrieved from a study of identical twins (dated by TCRdb to between 2015 and 2016). The study in broad terms: To test whether fetal clonotypes persist, the study used deep sequencing on TCR alpha and beta repertoires from monozygotic twins, unrelated adults of various ages, and cord blood. To rule out contamination, the twin experiments were replicated at different times with different library preparation protocols. Here is what the overall study found, with its caveats: Abundant cord blood beta clonotypes carried fewer insertions; young adult naive repertoires showed a weaker similar trend, while memory repertoires showed none. Compared with coincidental sharing between unrelated individuals, an excess of low generation-probability sequences was observed among out-of-frame TCR alpha sequences shared between twins. Invariant T cells such as MAIT and iNKT could partly confound zero-insertion analyses, although diverse VJ usage argued against such confounding for most clonotypes. In beta out-of-frame sequences, excess twin sharing was weaker, because having fewer shared sequences lowered the signal-to-noise ratio. Because the same donors could not be followed over many years, the conclusions relied on cross-sectional statistical analysis. Recombination models systematically underestimated out-of-frame TCR alpha sharing in monozygotic twins but agreed with sharing between unrelated individuals.

Library method: 5' RACE. Sequencing instrument: Illumina HiSeq 2000. Template switching introduced a universal primer binding site; the final cDNA contained a unique molecular identifier, enabling accurate counting of TCR cDNA molecules. Specific primers in the conserved constant-segment region were used to synthesize first-strand cDNA for the TCR alpha and beta chains. To control for contamination, every cDNA library carried two barcodes: a SMART-Mk sample barcode plus Illumina barcodes. TruSeq adapter sequences, together with Illumina sample barcodes, were added in two successive PCR steps. TCR alpha and beta cDNA libraries were sequenced on the Illumina HiSeq platform with custom primers. The authors processed their data as follows. MiGEC was used to process raw reads and extract unique molecular identifiers, and MiXCR was used to find CDR3 positions. Recombination models were inferred per individual with the repgenHMM and IGoR tools using an EM algorithm. The tcR package in R was used for shared clonotype analysis, with sharing normalized by the product of cloneset sizes. To study raw recombination free of thymic and clonal selection effects, out-of-frame nonproductive sequences were analyzed. The public reads were reanalyzed by TCRdb: fastp trimming at Q25, MiXCR alignment, in-frame beta chains only. Rows with one shared CDR3 protein collapse into an entry with the most common genes and DNA. V and J calls and clone size were set by TCRdb, not the authors. In all, the sample holds just over 500,000 distinct CDR3 sequences, and 22% of those were seen once. The ten largest clones capture 0.91% of the sample.

At the junction V is shortened by 2 bases and J by 1 base, with 12 bases in between. The germline V gene (reference sequence) yields DFQATT for CDR1 and SNEGSKA for CDR2. There are 14 amino acids in the CDR3, from cysteine to phenylalanine inclusive. Of all the DNA, just the CDR3 is kept, 42 bases in frame from base 1. Every donor was a healthy Caucasian. The twin cohort consisted of three pairs of female monozygotic twins, all aged roughly 18 to 29 years. CD4+ and CD8+ T cell populations were isolated with positive isolation kits from Invitrogen. This clonotype was seen only a few times. Its target antigen remains unknown. The record has no base qualities; no much larger clone is one base away. These sequences were also reported in another study, on T cells expressing NK-cell markers. From the second report: In sorted CD3+CD56+NKG2C+, CD3+CD56+NKG2C- and CD3+CD56-NKG2C+ T-cell subsets from 7 or 8 donors, TCR beta-chain repertoires were profiled. Among the eight sequenced donors, seven were HCMV-seropositive and one was HCMV-seronegative. To restrict sorting to alphabetaTCR-expressing T cells, an anti-gammadeltaTCR antibody was added in several experiments. In six donors, the dominant CD3+CD56+NKG2C+ clonotypes ranked among the top 10 CD8+ clonotypes, making up about 1.0-7.5% of CD8+ T cells. Those dominant clonotypes were again the most abundant among CD3+CD56-NKG2C+ cells in several donors, at about 28.3-60.1%. Whether the expanded NKG2C-expressing T cell clones were specific for HCMV antigens remained unclear. The study sequenced eight donors, all healthy volunteers chosen at random: three men and five women. A commercial ELISA kit detecting HCMV-specific IgG in serum was used to determine HCMV serostatus. MIGEC handled demultiplexing of the reads and grouping by UMI, while MiTCR was used to assemble and quantify clonotypes. To remove erroneous sequences, TCR cDNA sequences were retained only when supported by two or more reads. Downstream repertoire analysis used the tcR package, and clonotypes were matched across fractions by CDR3 nucleotide sequence plus V segment. Antigen specificity was annotated against VDJdb with VDJmatch, allowing one amino acid substitution in CDR3.

Sequenced: CD4+ T cells sorted from blood. The TCR was taken from a woman younger than 35 in good health. In this chain, TRBV20-1 is recombined with TRBJ2-7, and perhaps TRBD2 as D gene, on 6 matching bases. The DNA sequence is TGCAGTGCTAGATTTGTCGGGGGTTCCTACGAGCAGTACTTC. Its translation reads: CSARFVGGSYEQYF.